This T cell receptor beta chain was identified in a study of blood T cell repertoires in COVID-19. CDR3 length equals 12 residues. Trimming pared 3 bases from V and 8 bases from J, leaving 10 bases between. Germline lookup yields CDR1 MDHEN and CDR2 SYDVKM. Only one count was recorded for this clone. Original data processing: From reference gene primer amplification, estimates of nucleated cell counts were derived. Clones were read by immunoSEQ multiplex PCR, and TCRdb kept only the in-frame ones, dropping some. D and trimming come from the DNA, and the V and J calls and clone size come from that table. The sample yields around 160,000 clones, around 82% seen once.

The specimen sequenced was peripheral blood. The chain joins TRBV28 to TRBJ1-2, with TRBD1 as a possible D gene (5 bases). The origin of this receptor is a man aged 60-69 years with active or convalescent COVID-19. In DNA, the CDR3 is TGTGCCAGCAGTTTCAGGGAACGAGGCTACACCTTC. Protein product: CASSFRERGYTF.